One and the same sample provided the 26 T cell receptor beta chains below, sequenced in a study of T cell responses to AZD1222 COVID-19 vaccine. Profiling relied on immunoSEQ multiplex PCR, and the TCRdb table lists in-frame clones only, not all of them. The table shows around 270,000 clones, with almost 95% occurring only once. The sequenced sample was peripheral blood, obtained 28 days after the second AZD1222 dose. The receptors originated from an adult who received the AZD1222 COVID-19 vaccine.

There are a few counts of this clone. V gene TRBV6-5 combines with J gene TRBJ1-2, with 11 positions matching TRBD1. The CDR3 spans 13 residues. J gave up 6 bases and V 8 bases, and 5 bases lay outside the gene matches. Germline V gene sequence: CDR1 MNHEY, CDR2 SVGAGI. The chain's CDR3 is CASGDRGSHGYTF. As DNA, the CDR3 is TGTGCCAGCGGGGACAGGGGGTCGCATGGCTACACCTTC.

The chain recombines TRBV5-1 with TRBJ2-7; 10 nucleotides agree with TRBD2. CDR3 size: 17 residues. Germline values: CDR1 SGHRS, CDR2 YFSETQ. With 0 bases clipped from V and 0 bases from J, the junction kept 6 bases outside the gene matches. Here the CDR3 DNA reads TGCGCCAGCAGCTTGGAGCTAGCGGGAGTCAGCTCCTACGAGCAGTACTTC. The encoded protein is CASSLELAGVSSYEQYF.

The chain recombines TRBV5-1 with TRBJ1-2, with 10 bases matching TRBD1. With V trimmed by 4 bases and J by 2 bases, 8 bases remained unmatched. CDR3 length: 16 amino acids. Germline V lookup: CDR1 SGHRS, CDR2 YFSETQ. The CDR3 loop reads CASSRRDRGNNYGYTF. In DNA, the CDR3 is TGCGCCAGCAGCCGCCGGGACAGGGGTAACAACTATGGCTACACCTTC.

The chain is built from TRBV7-2 and TRBJ2-7, with D possibly being TRBD1 or TRBD2 (5 bases each). Germline loops: CDR1 SGHTA, CDR2 FQGNSA. The CDR3 totals 15 residues. V was clipped by 4 bases and J by 0 bases, with 13 bases between them. This CDR3 reads CASSSHGAVSYEQYF. The CDR3 DNA is TGTGCCAGCAGCTCCCACGGGGCCGTCTCCTACGAGCAGTACTTC.

The J gene is TRBJ1-2, the V gene TRBV28; 7 positions match TRBD1. Looked up from germline, CDR1 is MDHEN and CDR2 is SYDVKM. Germline trimming cut 7 bases from V and 4 bases from J; bases unmatched to any gene: 9. The CDR3 covers 14 residues. The CDR3 nucleotides are TGTGCCAGCACCCTGACAGGGAAGGCCTATGGCTACACCTTC. It yields the protein CASTLTGKAYGYTF.

The chain couples TRBV24-1 to TRBJ2-5; D is ambiguous. The CDR3 is 13 amino acids. The V gene lost 4 bases and the J gene lost 5 bases, with 10 bases spanning the gap. Germline V gene data show CDR1 as KGHDR and CDR2 as SFDVKD. The CDR3 sequence: CATSDKERETQYF. The CDR3 DNA reads as TGTGCCACCAGTGACAAGGAAAGGGAGACCCAGTACTTC.

The gene calls are TRBV9 and TRBJ1-5; D may be TRBD1 (5 bases). With 7 bases removed from V and 5 bases from J, the gap between germline ends came to 7 bases. The CDR3 totals 11 residues. Looked up from germline, CDR1 is SGDLS and CDR2 is YYNGEE. The CDR3 sequence: CASGGDQPQHF. The CDR3 DNA reads TGTGCCAGCGGGGGGGATCAGCCCCAGCATTTT.

This clone was seen a few times. The chain links TRBV7-8 to TRBJ1-3; no clear D. V dropped 1 base and J dropped 2 bases, with 9 bases sitting between them. This CDR3 spans 15 amino acids. Germline V gives CDR1 SGHVS, CDR2 FQNEAQ. CDR3 coding DNA: TGTGCCAGCAGCTTAGAGAACCCCCCTGGAAACACCATATATTTT. It codes for CASSLENPPGNTIYF. Full variable domain (missing parts from reference TRBV7-8 and TRBJ1-3): GAGVSQSPRYKVAKRGQDVALRCDPISGHVSLFWYQQALGQGPEFLTYFQNEAQLDKSGLPSDRFFAERPEGSVSTLKIQRTQQEDSAVYLCASSLENPPGNTIYFGEGSWLTVV.

This clone was found once. The V call is TRBV11-2, the J call TRBJ2-7; D unresolved. CDR1 and CDR2 from the germline V gene are SGHAT and FQNNGV. The CDR3 consists of 14 residues. V was clipped by 2 bases and J by 6 bases, with 14 bases between them. The DNA of the CDR3 is TGTGCCAGCAGCTTACTATCTAATCCCAGCGAGCAGTACTTC. Encoded protein: CASSLLSNPSEQYF. The variable domain in full, completed from reference TRBV11-2 and TRBJ2-7, reads EAGVAQSPRYKIIEKRQSVAFWCNPISGHATLYWYQQILGQGPKLLIQFQNNGVVDDSQLPKDRFSAERLKGVDSTLKIQPAKLEDSAVYLCASSLLSNPSEQYFGPGTRLTVT.

The chain uses TRBV19 and TRBJ2-1; no clear D gene. Germline CDR1 LNHDA, CDR2 SQIVND (reference sequence). The CDR3 is 11 residues long. The V end lost 5 bases, the J end lost 10 bases, and 9 bases lay between the germline ends. The DNA of the CDR3 is TGTGCCAGTAGTCCAGGTTGGGAGCAGTTCTTC. Its translation is CASSPGWEQFF. Drawing the rest from reference TRBV19 and TRBJ2-1, the complete variable domain is DGGITQSPKYLFRKEGQNVTLSCEQNLNHDAMYWYRQDPGQGLRLIYYSQIVNDFQKGDIAEGYSVSREKKESFPLTVTSAQKNPTAFYLCASSPGWEQFFGPGTRLTVL.

The chain is built from TRBV7-2 and TRBJ2-7; D is unclear. V was cut by 7 bases and J by 1 base, with 14 bases left in between. Looked up from germline, CDR1 is SGHTA and CDR2 is FQGNSA. The length of the CDR3 is 14 residues. CDR3 in amino acids: CASTQQTLSYEQYF. The CDR3 DNA follows: TGTGCCAGCACCCAGCAGACCCTTTCCTACGAGCAGTACTTC.

V is TRBV27 and J is TRBJ1-1, with D possibly being TRBD1 (6 bases). Germline values: CDR1 MNHEY, CDR2 SMNVEV (reference sequence). There are 14 residues in the CDR3. Trimming removed 5 bases at V and 4 bases at J, with 14 bases between. The CDR3 DNA follows: TGTGCCAGCAGTCCCAGGGGAGGGGGCACTGAAGCTTTCTTT. It encodes CASSPRGGGTEAFF.

The rearrangement links TRBV5-6 to TRBJ1-5; 7 nucleotides align to TRBD1. Trimming took 0 bases from V and 0 from J; bases not matched to a gene: 6. CDR1 is SGHDT, CDR2 YYEEEE, per germline. This CDR3 contains 17 residues. In DNA form, the CDR3 reads TGTGCCAGCAGCTTGGACAGGGGTGGGGATAGCAATCAGCCCCAGCATTTT. As protein: CASSLDRGGDSNQPQHF.

This clone was recorded once. This chain connects TRBV6-2 or TRBV6-3 to TRBJ1-2; no firm D call. The CDR3 contains 14 residues. Germline V gene lookup returns CDR1 MNHEY and CDR2 SVGEGT. Trimming shortened V by 5 bases and J by 4 bases, and 14 bases separated the two germline ends. In DNA form, the CDR3 reads TGTGCCAGCAGTCCCCAACTAGATGCCTATGGCTACACCTTC. Translating it yields CASSPQLDAYGYTF.

The chain links TRBV28 to TRBJ2-3; D is unclear. The germline gives CDR1 MDHEN, CDR2 SYDVKM. The CDR3 length is 11 residues. Trimming removed 3 bases at V and 7 bases at J, with 5 bases between. The CDR3 is CASSFLNTQYF. CDR3 sequence (DNA): TGTGCCAGCAGTTTCCTAAATACGCAGTATTTT.

V gene TRBV9 combines with J gene TRBJ2-2; D ambiguous. Trimming shortened V by 0 bases and J by 0 bases, and 9 bases separated the two germline ends. The CDR3 totals 16 residues. Germline CDR1 is SGDLS and CDR2 is YYNGEE. As DNA, the CDR3 is TGTGCCAGCAGCGTAGATAGCCTAGCGAACACCGGGGAGCTGTTTTTT. Translation gives CASSVDSLANTGELFF.

The rearrangement joins TRBV7-9 to TRBJ2-3; possible D gene TRBD1, 5 bases. This CDR3 has 14 residues. CDR1 and CDR2 (germline): SEHNR, FQNEAQ (reference sequence). The V end was cut by 6 bases, the J end by 4 bases, with 14 bases between. The CDR3 DNA is TGTGCCAGCAGTCTCGGACAATCCGCAGATACGCAGTATTTT. Translated: CASSLGQSADTQYF.

This chain connects TRBV7-2 to TRBJ1-2, with D possibly matching TRBD1 (5 bases). The CDR3 runs to 13 residues. Trimming removed 5 bases from V and 4 bases from J, with 11 bases in between. The germline CDR1 and CDR2 sequences are SGHTA and FQGNSA. The CDR3 spells CASSHGQTYGYTF. DNA of the CDR3: TGTGCCAGCAGCCACGGACAAACCTATGGCTACACCTTC.

This chain uses TRBV4-1 with TRBJ1-2; D is uncertain. The CDR3 covers 15 residues. Trimming took off 0 bases at V and 4 bases at J, with 12 bases between the two ends. The V gene's germline CDR1 is MGHRA and CDR2 YSYEKL. For the CDR3, the DNA is TGCGCCAGCAGCCAAGATTTGAAGGAGAGCTATGGCTACACCTTC. Translating it yields CASSQDLKESYGYTF.

V is TRBV28 and J is TRBJ1-2; the D gene is possibly TRBD1 (5 bases). The CDR3 is made up of 12 amino acids. The V and J ends lost 7 bases and 8 bases respectively, with 14 bases between them. Germline-derived CDR1 and CDR2 are MDHEN and SYDVKM. CDR3: CASTPGLGGYTF. CDR3 nucleotides: TGTGCCAGCACGCCAGGGCTCGGGGGCTACACCTTC.

The J gene is TRBJ1-1, the V gene TRBV6-6; D gene ambiguous. Deletions cut 4 bases from V and 4 bases from J, with 10 bases between. CDR1 and CDR2 from the germline V gene are MNHNY and SVGAGI (reference sequence). The CDR3 has 13 amino acids. CDR3: CASSWGGLTEAFF. DNA of the CDR3: TGTGCCAGCAGTTGGGGAGGTCTCACTGAAGCTTTCTTT.

This rearrangement joins TRBV7-9 to TRBJ2-7, with 7 bases aligning to TRBD1. Germline V gene lookup returns CDR1 SEHNR and CDR2 FQNEAQ (reference sequence). The CDR3 totals 14 residues. J was trimmed by 3 bases and V by 1 base; bases with no gene match: 3. The CDR3: CASSLDGTVYEQYF. Written as DNA, the CDR3 is TGTGCCAGCAGCTTAGATGGGACAGTCTACGAGCAGTACTTC. Full variable domain (missing parts from reference TRBV7-9 and TRBJ2-7): DTGVSQNPRHKITKRGQNVTFRCDPISEHNRLYWYRQTLGQGPEFLTYFQNEAQLEKSRLLSDRFSAERPKGSFSTLEIQRTEQGDSAMYLCASSLDGTVYEQYFGPGTRLTVT.

The rearrangement joins TRBV5-4 to TRBJ2-5, with D maybe TRBD2 (5 bases). The CDR3 covers 14 residues. Germline V gene data show CDR1 as SGHNT and CDR2 as YYREEE (reference sequence). V lost 4 bases, J lost 3 bases, and 13 bases lay in between. This CDR3 reads CASSPAGGKETQYF. For the CDR3, the DNA is TGTGCCAGCAGCCCGGCGGGCGGTAAAGAGACCCAGTACTTC.

The chain combines TRBV28 with TRBJ2-7; D possibly corresponds to TRBD1 (6 bases). The V end was cut by 3 bases, the J end by 0 bases, with 9 bases between. CDR3 size: 14 residues. Per germline, CDR1 MDHEN and CDR2 SYDVKM. Here the CDR3 DNA reads TGTGCCAGCAGTTTGGGGGACAACTCCTACGAGCAGTACTTC. The encoded protein is CASSLGDNSYEQYF.

The chain couples TRBV11-2 to TRBJ2-4; 7 bases align to TRBD1. The germline V gene encodes CDR1 SGHAT and CDR2 FQNNGV. The CDR3 loop spans 17 amino acids. The V gene end was trimmed by 4 bases and the J gene end by 0 bases; junction bases not matched to a gene: 9. The CDR3 nucleotides are TGTGCCAGCAGCTCCCTAGGACAGGCTAAAGCCAAAAACATTCAGTACTTC. It is translated as CASSSLGQAKAKNIQYF.

This chain links TRBV3-1 (or the pseudogene TRBV3-2) with TRBJ1-4; D may be TRBD1 (5 bases). Trimming took 1 base from V and 7 from J, leaving 10 bases between them. Per the germline V gene, CDR1 is LGHDT and CDR2 is YNNKEL (reference sequence). The CDR3 has 14 residues. This chain's CDR3 is CASSQAGGSEKLFF. DNA of the CDR3: TGTGCCAGCAGCCAAGCTGGGGGGAGTGAAAAACTGTTTTTT.